This TCR beta chain was found in a study of blood T cell repertoires in COVID-19. Sequenced by immunoSEQ multiplex PCR; TCRdb stores in-frame clones only, minus some. Here the sample spans about 47,000 clones, 75% to 90% being singletons. Trimming removed 4 bases at V and 0 bases at J, with 10 bases between. Per the germline V gene, CDR1 is LGHDT and CDR2 is YNNKEL (reference sequence). The CDR3 totals 14 residues. Sequenced input: peripheral blood. J is TRBJ2-7 and V is TRBV3-1 (or the pseudogene TRBV3-2); maybe TRBD2 (5 bases). The sequence was obtained from a human donor with acute or convalescent COVID-19. The donor label of this sample is uncertain. The CDR3 loop reads CASSRSGFSYEQYF. CDR3 nucleotide sequence: TGTGCCAGCAGCCGAAGCGGATTCTCCTACGAGCAGTACTTC.